These 10 T cell receptor beta chains originate from one sample sequenced in a study of blood T cell repertoires in COVID-19. The repertoire was sequenced with immunoSEQ multiplex PCR; TCRdb's copy has only in-frame clones and lacks some. The repertoire has 170,000 or so clones, about 75% of them found once; the top ten carry 26%. The sequenced sample was peripheral blood. These receptors all come from a woman in her seventies with acute or convalescent COVID-19.

The V gene is TRBV19, the J gene TRBJ1-5; D unclear. The V and J ends lost 0 bases and 7 bases respectively, with 16 bases between them. Looked up from germline, CDR1 is LNHDA and CDR2 is SQIVND (reference sequence). The CDR3 is 16 residues long. Written as DNA, the CDR3 is TGTGCCAGTAGTATAGAACGGAGCGCAAGCGGGCAGCCCCAGCATTTT. This gives the protein CASSIERSASGQPQHF.

The CDR3 reads CASSLAGVGSTEAFF. DNA for the CDR3: TGCGCCAGCAGCTTGGCAGGGGTAGGGAGCACTGAAGCTTTCTTT. The chain joins TRBV5-1 to TRBJ1-1; possible D gene TRBD1, 6 bases. Germline loops: CDR1 SGHRS, CDR2 YFSETQ. Trimming shortened V by 0 bases and J by 4 bases, and 13 bases separated the two germline ends. CDR3 length: 15 residues.

This rearrangement joins TRBV18 to TRBJ2-1; the match to TRBD1 covers 9 bases. V lost 6 bases, J lost 5 bases, and 11 bases stayed unmatched. Germline CDR1 reads KGHSH; CDR2 reads LQKENI. The CDR3 is 16 residues long. The CDR3 here is CASSENSGTGNNEQFF. The CDR3 DNA sequence: TGTGCCAGCTCGGAAAATTCCGGGACAGGGAACAATGAGCAGTTCTTC. The full variable domain, rest sourced from reference TRBV18 and TRBJ2-1, is NAGVMQNPRHLVRRRGQEARLRCSPMKGHSHVYWYRQLPEEGLKFMVYLQKENIIDESGMPKERFSAEFPKEGPSILRIQQVVRGDSAAYFCASSENSGTGNNEQFFGPGTRLTVL.

The chain combines TRBV6-5 with TRBJ1-5, with no clear D. CDR3 size: 14 residues. Trimming removed 5 bases from V and 7 bases from J, with 15 bases in between. Per germline, CDR1 MNHEY and CDR2 SVGAGI. The CDR3 here is CASSTQGGKQPQHF. The CDR3 coding sequence is TGTGCCAGCAGTACACAAGGAGGAAAACAGCCCCAGCATTTT.

The chain recombines TRBV5-4 with TRBJ1-1; perhaps TRBD1 as D (5 bases). The CDR3 covers 14 residues. The V end was cut by 0 bases, the J end by 11 bases, with 17 bases between. Germline V gene data show CDR1 as SGHNT and CDR2 as YYREEE (reference sequence). This CDR3 is CASSLDGRQGAAFF. DNA for the CDR3: TGTGCCAGCAGCTTGGACGGAAGGCAGGGCGCCGCTTTCTTT.

V and J are TRBV12-5 and TRBJ2-2; TRBD1 aligns across 7 bases. Germline assignment: CDR1 LGHNT and CDR2 FRNRAP. V dropped 6 bases and J dropped 6; count of bases not matched to a gene: 10. This CDR3 comprises 15 residues. CDR3 nucleotides: TGTGCTAGTGGAAAGGGACAGACTTTGGCCGGGGAGCTGTTTTTT. Its protein is CASGKGQTLAGELFF.

This clone turned up a few times. The rearrangement joins TRBV7-2 to TRBJ1-5; a weak D match, TRBD1 (5 bases). Trimming took 5 bases from V and 0 from J, leaving 14 bases between them. From germline, CDR1 is SGHTA and CDR2 FQGNSA. The CDR3 extends over 16 amino acids. The CDR3 protein is CASSPRGGYSNQPQHF. The DNA for the CDR3 is TGTGCCAGCAGCCCCCGCGGGGGGTATAGCAATCAGCCCCAGCATTTT.

This clone was seen just once. The chain joins TRBV7-2 to TRBJ2-6, with TRBD1 matching 7 bases. CDR1 SGHTA and CDR2 FQGNSA come from the germline V gene. This CDR3 region has 16 residues. The V segment lost 4 bases and the J segment 4 bases; nucleotides outside the gene matches: 7. CDR3 residues: CASSWVGGPGANVLTF. Written as DNA, the CDR3 is TGTGCCAGCAGCTGGGTAGGGGGCCCGGGGGCCAACGTCCTGACTTTC.

The genes are TRBV5-4 and TRBJ1-2; D unclear. The V gene lost 3 bases and the J gene lost 5 bases, with 20 bases spanning the gap. The CDR3 runs to 16 residues. From germline, CDR1 is SGHNT and CDR2 YYREEE (reference sequence). Written as DNA, the CDR3 is TGTGCCAGCAGCTCACTCGCGGCCCAAGCAACGTATGGCTACACCTTC. Protein: CASSSLAAQATYGYTF.

This clone showed up just a few times. The CDR3 DNA is TGTGCCAGCAGCCGCGGACTAGCGGGCTACGAGCAGTACTTC. Its translation: CASSRGLAGYEQYF. The chain uses TRBV3-1 (or the pseudogene TRBV3-2) and TRBJ2-7; 11 bases align to TRBD2. Trimming at V came to 4 bases and at J to 3 bases, leaving 2 bases not matched to a gene. The CDR3 is made up of 14 amino acids. Germline CDR1 is LGHDT and CDR2 is YNNKEL (reference sequence).